The sequence of this TCR beta chain was determined in a study of blood T cells in healthy people across ages (dated by TCRdb to 2014 to 2015). Background on the whole study: Template switching captured roughly one uniquely barcoded TCR beta cDNA molecule per two T cells in model experiments. To track age-related changes in TCR beta repertoire diversity, the study relied on deep sequencing normalized with unique cDNA molecular identifiers. The donors were divided into four age groups: young (average about 16 years), middle-aged (approximately 42), aged (about 60) and long-lived (more than 75). To avoid experimental bias, donors of different ages were spread randomly across the sequencing lanes. The study analyzed two additional independent replicas of 1 million unique cDNA reads from the same blood draw for two donors, one aged 18 to 30 and one aged 80 or older.

Details on this clonotype: The clone's antigen remains unknown. Base qualities are missing; no much larger clone stands one base away.

Counted from cysteine to phenylalanine, this CDR3 has 15 amino acids. The kept DNA is CDR3 alone, 45 bases in frame from the first base. After removal of 4 bases from V and 8 bases from J, the junction retains 10 bases not matched to a gene. Taken from the germline V gene, the CDR1 and CDR2 loops are MGHRA and YSYEKL. Overall results and qualifications from the work: Because donor CMV infection status was unknown, age-related changes in expanded clonotypes were potentially confounded. Estimates of total diversity based on one million sequenced T cells were regarded as lower bounds and as underestimates. Since profiling was done on bulk unsorted PBMCs, naive and antigen-experienced compartments could not be conclusively compared. Compared with the aged group, the long-lived group had more naive CD4+ T cells, fewer expanded clones and increased TCR diversity, suggesting age selection. Observed TCR beta diversity per million T cells fell roughly linearly with age, and a significant reduction was already apparent by age around 44. The percentage of naive T cells measured by flow cytometry correlated strongly with observed TCR beta diversity.

Libraries were made using 5' RACE. Data came from an Illumina HiSeq 2500. A second PCR of about 6 to 11 cycles was run with a J-beta primer mix and a sample-barcoded 5' primer. A template-switch 5' adaptor carrying 12 random nucleotides introduced a unique molecular identifier onto each TCR beta cDNA molecule. At least 2.5 million CDR3-containing paired-end reads were obtained from each sample. The Mint cDNA synthesis kit, primed by a TRBC-specific oligonucleotide, was used to synthesize first-strand cDNA from all RNA. Following uracil-DNA glycosylase treatment, all cDNA underwent a first 18-cycle PCR with the universal primers M1SS and BC2_uni_R. Under the source paper's analysis protocol: Normalization of each sample was performed by random selection of 1 million high-quality reads, each carrying a distinct molecular identifier. Reads sharing molecular identifiers were discarded rather than binned into consensus sequences. MiTCR, set to a Q25 quality threshold and the strictest error-elimination algorithm, was used for CDR3 identification, clonotype clustering and error correction. A nonparametric unseen species model with Euler transformation was used to estimate a lower bound on total TCR beta diversity. The public sequencing data were trimmed at Q25 with fastp and processed into clonotypes with MiXCR by TCRdb, which kept only in-frame beta chains. Duplicate CDR3 protein sequences are folded into a single record with the most common DNA and genes. These V and J calls are TCRdb output, not the study's own analysis. Across this sample there are about 1.4 million distinct CDR3 sequences, with approximately 59% seen only once. 6.7% of the sample rests with the top ten.

Donors were 35 to 40 systemically healthy Caucasian individuals from Russia aged roughly 6 to 90 years. About 9.6 milliliters of peripheral blood were collected from each donor into EDTA-treated Vacutainer tubes. Ficoll-Paque density-gradient centrifugation was used to isolate PBMCs, with at least 6 million per sample. Total RNA, at least 5.5 micrograms per sample, was extracted from PBMCs with Trizol reagent. The percentages of naive CD45RAhigh/CD27high T cells were determined by flow cytometry on a PBMC aliquot from every donor. The clonotype was recovered from a young man in good health. Sequencing was done on a sample of blood. The V and J segments used are TRBV4-1 and TRBJ2-1; 8 of the junction bases match TRBD2. CDR3 loop: CASSPPPTSAYEQFF. The base sequence is TGCGCCAGCAGCCCCCCTCCGACTAGCGCGTATGAGCAGTTCTTC.